This T cell receptor (beta chain) originates from a study of cytomegalovirus exposure and HLA in healthy donors (dated by TCRdb to 2016 to 2017). The study in broad terms: According to an earlier analysis of 587 of the donors, about 170 million T cells yielded roughly 100 million unique TCR beta sequences and about 280 Gb of sequence data. Of the 300 to 450 genotyped donors, more than 75% were placed in the genetic ancestry cluster associated with self-reported Caucasian donors. A later genetic analysis used genome-wide SNP genotypes for about 55% of the 666 donors, treating that subset as a discovery cohort. Donor age, sex, ethnicity and CMV serostatus were compiled alongside the repertoire data. The number of typed donors differed by locus: roughly 629-630 for A, B, C, DRB1 and DQB1; 500 to 550 for DQA1; 606 for DPA1; and about 450 for DPB1. Because of strong linkage in the cohort, four or five DR-DQ haplotypes were treated as single units for association and clustering. Along with the approximately 700-subject first cohort, a separate validation cohort of over a hundred different subjects was used. The study was designed to test whether signatures of past pathogen exposure could be identified by cataloging public T cell receptors. A later analysis re-analyzed previously published TCR beta repertoires from about 730 donors and added high-resolution HLA genotyping to study TCR occurrence patterns. The T cell repertoires of 666 subjects were profiled by immunosequencing and related to cytomegalovirus serostatus. An earlier analysis of more than 450 of the donors used high-throughput TCR beta sequencing to judge whether each TCR beta V gene segment behaved as functional or pseudogenic. HLA typing included class I and class II loci at four-digit resolution. Every discovery cohort repertoire had been produced on one sequencing platform. Across 300 to 500 genotyped donors of the cohort, an average of roughly 200,000 unique TCR beta nucleotide sequences per donor were sequenced, and roughly 20% of those sequences were non-productive. In the later analysis, no new phenotypic data were used to find candidate immune exposures; instead, reliance was placed on TCR beta sequences and their occurrence across donors. To predict cytomegalovirus infection status, the study brought together high-throughput TCR immunosequencing, statistical association of individual TCRs with disease status, and machine learning. An early release covering approximately 600 HLA-typed donors comprised about 300 gigabases of sequencing data and around 80 million unique TCR sequences.

V is reduced by 2 bases and J by 5 bases, leaving a spacing of 7 bases between them. The cysteine opens and the phenylalanine closes a CDR3 of 13 amino acids. Only the CDR3 DNA stays, 39 bases, in frame from base 1. The CDR1 and CDR2 encoded by the germline V gene (reference sequence) are MNHEY and SMNVEV. Receptor amplification or capture employed the immunoSEQ multiplex PCR assay. A mixture of 60 forward primers for TCR Vbeta segments and 13 reverse primers for TCR Jbeta segments was used in the multiplex PCR. The CDR3 region of rearranged TCR beta genes was amplified from genomic DNA with a multiplex PCR assay. The Illumina HiSeq System was used to sequence the amplified TCR beta libraries as 87-base-pair reads. The paper's processing steps were these. A later analysis counted approximately 76 million unique TCR beta chains across the 550 to 800 repertoires, and about 10 million of these chains were shared by at least two donors. Raw reads were error-corrected and collapsed into unique sequences with a nearest-neighbor algorithm that merged closely related sequences to remove PCR and sequencing errors. CDR3 sequences were aligned to IMGT reference sequences to assign V, D and J gene segments. For a sequence to be retained, a match of at least six nucleotides to both a V gene segment and a J gene segment was required. Rearrangements were called productive when the CDR3 lacked stop codons and stayed in frame with V and J; all others were non-productive. Following IMGT convention, CDR3 was defined as the stretch from the second conserved V-encoded cysteine to the conserved J-encoded phenylalanine. Sequences without an unambiguous match to a single V gene segment were excluded from the earlier analysis of several hundred of the donors. An earlier analysis of just under 600 of the donors called V segments functional above 56.7% productive rearrangements and segregating when the between-donor standard deviation exceeded 5%. A statistical classification framework was built for diagnosing cytomegalovirus status from the catalog of TCR beta chain sequences. A later analysis assigned V and J genes by comparing TCR nucleotide sequences with IMGT/GENE-DB human TR gene sequences. A later analysis assigned CDR3 sequences and most-parsimonious VDJ recombination scenarios with the TCRdist pipeline. In a later analysis, each TCR beta chain was defined by its CDR3 amino acid sequence together with its V-gene family, and reads without a unique V-gene family were excluded. As a way to deal with suspected cross-contamination and a sequencing artifact, a later analysis dropped under 600 nucleotide sequences that were highly shared and had low generation probability. A later analysis calculated a clonal expansion index for each public chain from normalized within-repertoire ranks of inferred template counts. In a later analysis, generation probabilities were computed using a VDJ recombination model fitted to out-of-frame rearrangements, and the results were checked against IGoR. A later analysis scored TCR-TCR, TCR-HLA and TCR-CMV co-occurrence with hypergeometric tests, applying a repertoire-size bias correction to TCR pairs. In a later analysis, false discovery rates were estimated by permuting HLA or CMV assignments 20 times. In a later analysis, co-occurring TCRs were grouped using DBSCAN, with TCRdist sequence similarity added in when clustering inside HLA-allele-positive subsets. For co-occurrence clustering, repertoires with fewer than 30,000 or more than 120,000 public chains were excluded, along with five or six repertoires with anomalous nucleotide sharing. The source is immuneACCESS, and TCRdb retained only in-frame sequences with V and J called. Part of the clones is not carried over; for the studies checked, unresolved V genes explain less than half of this, and the remainder is unexplained. V, J and clone size are those of that table, while D and trimming were read from the DNA. The table of this sample itemizes about 75,000 clones. The ten largest clones represent 3.5% to 4% of the sample.

Overall study results and their limits: The study gave a list of over 150 TCR beta chains associated with cytomegalovirus. When HLA alleles, especially DR and DQ, strongly co-occurred, TCR associations were difficult to assign to individual alleles. Because the 87-base-pair reads could not distinguish some IMGT-functional V segments, including TRBV6-2 and TRBV6-3, those segments were excluded. An association between a missense DCLRE1C variant and V-gene and J-gene trimming of TCR beta chains was found in a later genetic analysis and replicated in an independent cohort. Fewer than 20 rarely observed V segments, including chromosome 9 orphons, were excluded from the earlier analysis of a few hundred of the donors because counts were too low. A further reported finding was that TCR beta sequences accurately predicted the HLA-A and HLA-B alleles for most subjects in the first cohort. The only immune exposure information available for the cohort was CMV serostatus. Because some donors lacked HLA typing at each locus, the association tests relied only on the typed subset. A later analysis found that most CMV-associated TCR beta chains appeared HLA-restricted, with HLA associations seemingly driven largely by CMV exposure. In a later genetic analysis, fewer N-insertions in productive TCRs were reported among donors in an Asian-associated ancestry cluster than the roughly 710-donor mean. In an earlier analysis of over 550 of the donors, most TCR beta V segments were observed in productive rearrangements about 87% or about 30% of the time, broadly matching IMGT annotations. A later analysis found that TCR association rates varied across HLA loci, with DRB1 alleles showing the most associated TCRs and HLA-C alleles the fewest. In a later analysis, several top co-occurrence clusters were reported to appear linked to parvovirus B19, influenza, CMV and Epstein-Barr virus. At a false discovery rate of 0.05, a later analysis linked 15,000 to 20,000 TCR beta sequences to specific HLA alleles. The presence/absence analyses assumed that sequencing depth was roughly uniform across donors, and that assumption may not be true. A cluster of highly shared sequence variants was judged likely to represent a technical artifact of the sequencing pipeline. It was suggested by the authors that the approach could potentially be generalized to other disease states and immunological phenotypes. Compared with equally common non-associated chains, HLA-associated TCR beta chains in a later analysis were more clonally expanded and had lower generation probabilities. Only TCR beta chains were sequenced in this cohort, and the absence of alpha or paired-chain data limited detectable features. In vitro tests confirmed that a few of the cytomegalovirus-associated TCR beta chains recognize cytomegalovirus antigens. The classifier was reported to diagnose cytomegalovirus status with high specificity and sensitivity in both the original and validation cohorts. Linkage disequilibrium might explain the correlated functional status among segregating V segments, but an unknown experimental factor could not be excluded. Most TCR sequences were seen in very few donors, while some public TCRs were found in many individuals.

The cohort was made up of 650 to 700 healthy bone marrow donors. At the time of sampling, all cohort members were nominally healthy, though unrecorded immune exposures were likely present. The donor tested CMV seropositive, placing the donor among the 310 or so seropositive members of the cohort. A peripheral blood sample was collected from each donor, and TCR beta sequencing was performed on peripheral blood mononuclear cells. Genomic DNA was extracted from the blood cell samples with the Qiagen DNeasy Blood Extraction Kit. To note about this clone: This receptor's antigen is unknown.

The sequencing input was PBMCs. The V and J segments used are TRBV27 and TRBJ1-5, with TRBD1 perhaps the D gene, on 5 matching bases. The origin of this receptor is a man aged 18 to 30 in good health and CMV-seropositive. The DNA is as follows: TGTGCCAGCAGTTTACAGGGATATCAGCCCCAGCATTTT. Translated, it gives CASSLQGYQPQHF.